The present T cell receptor (beta chain) was sequenced within a study of early T cells in non-severe SARS-CoV-2 infection. Using its own MiXCR run on the 5' RACE reads, TCRdb lists one record per CDR3 protein. The sample holds about 71,000 distinct CDR3 sequences, 9.5% to 15% seen once. V was shortened by 0 bases and J by 2 bases, with 10 bases between the two germline ends. Per the germline V gene, CDR1 is LGHNA and CDR2 is YSLEER. CDR3 length equals 15 residues. The sample was whole blood, taken at baseline. This sequence was found in an adult who was a healthcare worker with PCR-confirmed SARS-CoV-2 infection or an uninfected control (not recorded which). The chain has TRBV4-3 and TRBJ1-1; D remains ambiguous. The CDR3 sequence: CASSQDFSENTEAFF. The CDR3 DNA sequence: TGCGCCAGCAGCCAAGATTTTTCCGAAAACACTGAAGCTTTCTTT.